This passage covers 27 T cell receptor beta chains from one sample sequenced in a study of T cells in Graves' hyperthyroidism and ophthalmopathy. It was RNA transcripts that yielded the amplified TCR beta CDR3 regions. HTBI primers were used for first-round RT-PCR of the TCR CDR3. One entry per CDR3 protein results from TCRdb running MiXCR on the multiplex PCR reads. The table shows about 290,000 distinct CDR3 sequences, with about 13% occurring only once. The sample comprised blood. The receptors originated from a woman aged 40-49 years with Graves' hyperthyroidism.

The genes are TRBV19 and TRBJ1-4, with D perhaps TRBD1 (6 bases). V lost 3 bases, J lost 12 bases, and 17 bases lay in between. The germline CDR1 and CDR2 sequences are LNHDA and SQIVND (reference sequence). CDR3 length: 14 amino acids. The CDR3 bases are TGTGCCAGTAGTATGGAACAGGGTCGAAACGAACTGTTTTTT. Its translation: CASSMEQGRNELFF.

This clonotype was recorded at least ten times. The chain combines TRBV12-3 or TRBV12-4 with TRBJ1-5, with 8 bases matching TRBD1. V trimming: 6 bases; J trimming: 1 base; junction bases outside the gene matches: 5. The CDR3 spans 15 residues. CDR3 nucleotide sequence: TGTGCCAGCAGCGACAGGGGTCAAAGCAATCAGCCCCAGCATTTT. This gives the protein CASSDRGQSNQPQHF.

This clonotype was seen ten or more times. V gene TRBV7-8 combines with J gene TRBJ1-5; D not certain. There are 15 residues in the CDR3. V lost 1 base, J lost 7 bases, and 14 bases lay in between. Per the germline V gene, CDR1 is SGHVS and CDR2 is FQNEAQ. The CDR3 reads CASSLDWGSRQPQHF. For the CDR3, the DNA is TGTGCCAGCAGCTTAGATTGGGGTAGTCGACAGCCCCAGCATTTT.

This clonotype was picked up a small number of times. This sequence joins TRBV7-9 and TRBJ2-1; D is unclear. Trimming removed 5 bases at V and 5 bases at J, with 13 bases between. CDR3 length: 14 residues. CDR1 is SEHNR, CDR2 FQNEAQ, per germline (reference sequence). CDR3 coding DNA: TGTGCCAGCAGCCCCCGACTGGCCAACAATGAGCAGTTCTTC. This codes for CASSPRLANNEQFF.

This clonotype appeared many times. V usage is TRBV11-3 and J usage is TRBJ2-1, with TRBD1 matching over 10 bases. Germline V gene data show CDR1 as SGHNT and CDR2 as YENEEA. CDR3 length: 19 amino acids. The ends lost 3 bases at V and 3 bases at J; junction bases unmatched: 14. This CDR3 reads CASSFTLSVRDRGYNEQFF. Written as DNA, the CDR3 is TGTGCCAGCAGCTTCACCCTCTCGGTCCGGGACAGGGGCTACAATGAGCAGTTCTTC.

In this sample, this clonotype turned up many times. This chain uses TRBV18 with TRBJ2-1, with no clear D. The CDR3 consists of 12 residues. Germline values: CDR1 KGHSH, CDR2 LQKENI. The ends were cut back, 4 bases at V and 4 bases at J, with 5 bases in the middle. The CDR3 sequence: CASSLQYNEQFF. The CDR3 nucleotides are TGTGCCAGCTCACTCCAATACAATGAGCAGTTCTTC.

This clonotype was detected many times. The J gene is TRBJ2-3, the V gene TRBV11-2; D gene uncertain. The V end was cut by 3 bases, the J end by 5 bases, with 15 bases between. The CDR3 spans 15 residues. CDR1 and CDR2 (germline): SGHAT, FQNNGV. CDR3 protein: CASSFLGLSRDTQYF. The CDR3 coding sequence is TGTGCCAGCAGCTTCTTAGGTTTGTCTAGAGATACGCAGTATTTT.

The V and J genes are TRBV20-1 and TRBJ2-7, with 11 bases identical to TRBD2. The CDR3 has 15 amino acids. V lost 3 bases, J lost 7 bases, and 11 bases stayed unmatched. Per the germline V gene, CDR1 is DFQATT and CDR2 is SNEGSKA (reference sequence). The CDR3 DNA is TGCAGTGCTAGGGGGTCGACTAGCGGGGTCTGGGAGCAGTACTTC. Translation: CSARGSTSGVWEQYF.

This rearrangement joins TRBV7-8 to TRBJ2-1, with 8 bases identical to TRBD2. This CDR3 is 20 amino acids long. Germline V gene sequence: CDR1 SGHVS, CDR2 FQNEAQ. The V gene end was trimmed by 1 base and the J gene end by 7 bases; junction bases not matched to a gene: 21. CDR3 protein: CASSLGRSLGPAGVLNEQFF. The CDR3 DNA sequence: TGTGCCAGCAGCTTAGGTCGGTCTCTCGGACCAGCGGGAGTTCTTAATGAGCAGTTCTTC.

CDR3 DNA: TGTGCCACCAGTGACCGCCTCCGGCAGTTCTTC. It translates to CATSDRLRQFF. The chain is built from TRBV24-1 and TRBJ2-1, with D unclear. This CDR3 is built from 11 residues. Trimming removed 4 bases at V and 12 bases at J, with 9 bases between. Germline V gene lookup returns CDR1 KGHDR and CDR2 SFDVKD.

The chain is built from TRBV25-1 and TRBJ2-1; D gene ambiguous. CDR1 and CDR2 (germline): MGHDK, SYGVNS. CDR3 length equals 16 residues. The germline V and J ends were trimmed by 3 bases and 0 bases, with 12 bases remaining between them. The CDR3 here is CASSDLTPSSYNEQFF. In DNA, the CDR3 is TGTGCCAGCAGTGATCTGACTCCGAGCTCCTACAATGAGCAGTTCTTC.

The V call is TRBV20-1, the J call TRBJ1-4; D might be TRBD1 (5 bases). CDR3 length: 17 residues. Germline values: CDR1 DFQATT, CDR2 SNEGSKA (reference sequence). V lost 7 bases, J lost 6 bases, and 27 bases lay in between. The CDR3 bases are TGCAGTGTCAGGAGTCTGAACGGGGCATGGGAGGATGAAAAACTGTTTTTT. Translating gives CSVRSLNGAWEDEKLFF.

This clonotype was observed a few times. The J gene is TRBJ2-7, the V gene TRBV20-1; TRBD1 matches at 10 bases. This CDR3 region has 14 residues. The germline gives CDR1 DFQATT, CDR2 SNEGSKA (reference sequence). Unmatched junction bases numbered 8, after V lost 7 bases and J lost 2 bases. The CDR3 sequence: CSGTSGQGTYEQYF. The CDR3 coding sequence is TGCAGTGGCACTTCGGGACAGGGGACCTACGAGCAGTACTTC.

At least ten counts were recorded for this clonotype. The rearrangement uses TRBV12-3 or TRBV12-4 and TRBJ1-1, with unresolved D. Trimming removed 6 bases at V and 3 bases at J, with 14 bases between. CDR3 length equals 14 residues. In nucleotides, the CDR3 is TGTGCCAGCAGCAAGACGGACGGATACACTGAAGCTTTCTTT. Its translation is CASSKTDGYTEAFF.

The chain recombines TRBV20-1 with TRBJ1-4, with 7 bases matching TRBD1. Trimming at V came to 1 base and at J to 1 base, leaving 6 bases not matched to a gene. The CDR3 sequence is 16 residues long. Germline-derived CDR1 and CDR2 are DFQATT and SNEGSKA (reference sequence). The CDR3 is CSARVGRGETNEKLFF. The CDR3 nucleotides read TGCAGTGCTAGAGTGGGCAGGGGGGAAACTAATGAAAAACTGTTTTTT.

This clonotype was counted many times. The CDR3 DNA follows: TGTGCCAGCAAGGGCGGCGCGGGAGGGTACAATGAGCAGTTCTTC. It translates to CASKGGAGGYNEQFF. V gene TRBV28 combines with J gene TRBJ2-1; 9 nucleotides align to TRBD2. The V and J ends lost 7 bases and 4 bases, in that order; junction bases with no gene match: 8. This CDR3 has 15 residues. Germline CDR1 and CDR2: MDHEN and SYDVKM.

In this sample, this clonotype turned up many times. J is TRBJ1-4 and V is TRBV3-1; tentatively, D is TRBD1 (5 bases). The germline V gene encodes CDR1 LGHDT and CDR2 YNNKEL (reference sequence). The V and J ends lost 4 bases and 6 bases respectively, with 12 bases between them. The CDR3 has 14 residues. The CDR3 nucleotides read TGTGCCAGCAGCCCCAGAGGGGCCGATGAAAAACTGTTTTTT. Encoded protein: CASSPRGADEKLFF.

This clonotype was picked up many times. The chain uses TRBV7-2 and TRBJ2-3; D ambiguous. The CDR3 sequence is 14 residues long. Looked up from germline, CDR1 is SGHTA and CDR2 is FQGNSA. Trimming pared 3 bases from V and 0 bases from J, leaving 7 bases between. The CDR3 sequence: CASSFRSSTDTQYF. The CDR3 DNA sequence: TGTGCCAGCAGCTTCCGCTCTAGCACAGATACGCAGTATTTT.

This clonotype was detected a few times. The chain has TRBV5-4 and TRBJ1-4; D unresolved. Germline-derived CDR1 and CDR2 are SGHNT and YYREEE (reference sequence). Trimming took 0 bases from V and 4 from J, leaving 10 bases between them. The CDR3 has 15 residues. CDR3 region: CASSLDGRGNEKLFF. DNA for the CDR3: TGTGCCAGCAGCTTGGACGGGCGTGGTAATGAAAAACTGTTTTTT.

The table lists this clonotype with many counts. This chain's CDR3 is CASSPGTGVDRPQHF. CDR3 coding DNA: TGTGCCAGCAGTCCAGGGACGGGGGTGGATCGGCCCCAGCATTTT. The V gene is TRBV27, the J gene TRBJ1-5, with D perhaps matching TRBD1 (5 bases). Germline CDR1 and CDR2: MNHEY and SMNVEV (reference sequence). The CDR3 length is 15 residues. The V end was cut by 5 bases, the J end by 9 bases, with 20 bases between.

In its sample, this clonotype was seen many times. The chain recombines TRBV20-1 with TRBJ1-2; the match to TRBD1 covers 9 bases. Germline V CDR1 and CDR2: DFQATT, SNEGSKA (reference sequence). This CDR3 contains 15 residues. The ends lost 1 base at V and 7 bases at J; junction bases unmatched: 10. The CDR3 bases are TGCAGTGCTAGAGTTCTGGACAGGGGACCTTCTGGCTACACCTTC. This codes for CSARVLDRGPSGYTF.

This clonotype was seen at least ten times. V is TRBV20-1 and J is TRBJ1-5, with 12 bases identical to TRBD1. CDR1 and CDR2 from the germline V gene are DFQATT and SNEGSKA (reference sequence). This CDR3 region has 15 residues. Trimming removed 6 bases from V and 0 bases from J; junction bases left unmatched: 3. In DNA form, the CDR3 reads TGCAGTGCCAGGGACAGGGGGCGTAGCAATCAGCCCCAGCATTTT. Encoded protein: CSARDRGRSNQPQHF.

This clonotype was found many times. The chain combines TRBV27 with TRBJ2-7, with D maybe TRBD1 (5 bases). Germline V lookup: CDR1 MNHEY, CDR2 SMNVEV (reference sequence). Trimming removed 5 bases from V and 2 bases from J, with 19 bases in between. The CDR3 has 16 amino acids. DNA for the CDR3: TGTGCCAGCAGTCGAAAGGGGCCCGACCAGGCCTACGAGCAGTACTTC. Residues: CASSRKGPDQAYEQYF.

This chain joins TRBV9 and TRBJ1-5; tentative D call: TRBD1 (5 bases). Germline loops: CDR1 SGDLS, CDR2 YYNGEE. This CDR3 is 14 amino acids long. V was trimmed by 4 bases and J by 9 bases, leaving 17 bases between them. The DNA for the CDR3 is TGTGCCAGCAGCCCGGGGACTACCGCTGTGCCCCAGCATTTT. Encoded protein: CASSPGTTAVPQHF.

This clonotype has a count of ten or more. V is TRBV19 and J is TRBJ1-6; D possibly corresponds to TRBD1 (5 bases). The germline V gene has CDR1 LNHDA and CDR2 SQIVND (reference sequence). This CDR3 comprises 14 residues. Trimming stripped 8 bases from V and 7 bases from J, with 15 bases between. In nucleotides, the CDR3 is TGTGCCAGTGCCGCCGGGACGGGCAATTCACCCCTCCACTTT. Protein product: CASAAGTGNSPLHF.

This clonotype occurred many times. The gene calls are TRBV5-1 and TRBJ1-1; possibly TRBD1 for D (6 bases). The V gene's germline CDR1 is SGHRS and CDR2 YFSETQ. V lost 5 bases to trimming and J lost 6 bases, with 17 bases between them. This CDR3 spans 14 amino acids. The CDR3 loop is CASSLQQGQAEAFF. The CDR3 DNA sequence: TGCGCCAGCAGTCTCCAACAGGGACAAGCTGAAGCTTTCTTT.

This clonotype was found many times. This sequence joins TRBV20-1 and TRBJ1-4; 8 bases are a match to TRBD1. The CDR3 is 15 amino acids. The germline V gene encodes CDR1 DFQATT and CDR2 SNEGSKA (reference sequence). With 5 bases clipped from V and 0 bases from J, the junction kept 5 bases outside the gene matches. For the CDR3, the DNA is TGCAGTGCTCCCAGGACAGGGACAACTAATGAAAAACTGTTTTTT. Protein: CSAPRTGTTNEKLFF.